This paragraph reports one TCR beta chain. Measured with immunoSEQ multiplex PCR; TCRdb has only the in-frame clones, and not every one. Counted here are 60,000 or so clones, about 87% occurring once; the ten biggest clones make up roughly 5%. This sample is drawn from a study of OX40 agonist ivuxolimab in advanced cancers. V shed 4 bases and J 5 bases; nucleotides not matched to a gene: 2. The germline V gene encodes CDR1 SGHRS and CDR2 YFSETQ. This CDR3 contains 13 residues. The chain carries TRBV5-1 and TRBJ2-5, with 10 positions matching TRBD2. This receptor was taken from an adult with an advanced solid tumor such as melanoma, head and neck, liver or kidney cancer. The sample here was CD4+ or CD8+ T cells sorted from blood, taken in a trial of the OX40 agonist ivuxolimab. The DNA for the CDR3 is TGCGCCAGCAGCCGGACTAGCGGCGAGACCCAGTACTTC. It codes for CASSRTSGETQYF.